This T cell receptor (beta chain) was sequenced in a study of T cell responses to AZD1222 COVID-19 vaccine. The assay was immunoSEQ multiplex PCR, and TCRdb's table has in-frame clones only and misses some. The sample has more than 85,000 clones; 85% to 95% are singletons. Study results and caveats: CD4 TCRs covered the whole spike, strongest at regions 160-218 and 743-854. White British people made up most donors, females outnumbered males, and clonal diversity was possibly underestimated.

With respect to this clone: Its specificity is unknown.

This receptor was obtained from an adult who received the AZD1222 COVID-19 vaccine. Here the sequenced sample was peripheral blood, taken 28 days after the second AZD1222 dose.

CDR3 in amino acids: CASSLDGGTNTGELFF. The CDR3, as DNA: TGCGCCAGCAGCTTGGACGGCGGGACGAACACCGGGGAGCTGTTTTTT. This chain uses TRBV5-1 with TRBJ2-2, with a tentative D call TRBD2 (6 bases). Trimming stripped 0 bases from V and 0 bases from J, with 9 bases between. From germline, CDR1 is SGHRS and CDR2 YFSETQ. The CDR3 is 16 amino acids.